This T cell receptor beta chain was captured in a study of shared clonotypes between healthy human individuals. Study details: Aged between 18 and 49, the donors were a couple of women and three men.

Repertoires were generated with immunoSEQ multiplex PCR, while TCRdb's copy carries only in-frame clones and drops some. This table has roughly 380,000 clones, about 97% appearing once. As concerns this clone: Its specificity is unknown.

Study-level findings and limits: Between four donors, naive CD4 clonotypes were shared at a level of approximately 5%. Large sequencing depth failed to make sorted-subset sequencing complete, rarefaction showed. Compared with memory subsets, naive subsets generally had larger estimated richness.

Germline CDR1 and CDR2: SGDLS and YYNGEE. The CDR3 extends over 15 amino acids. The V end was cut by 1 base, the J end by 2 bases, with 9 bases between. What was sequenced was memory CD8+ T cells sorted from blood. Subset described: CD45RO+ cells pooled with CCR7-negative TemRA cells. The clonotype comes from a man aged 25 to 40 in good health. The genes are TRBV9 and TRBJ2-2; D perhaps matches TRBD2 (6 bases). In DNA form, the CDR3 reads TGTGCCAGCAGCGTACGCGGGACTAACACCGGGGAGCTGTTTTTT. It specifies CASSVRGTNTGELFF. Full variable domain (outside the CDR3, taken from reference TRBV9 and TRBJ2-2): DSGVTQTPKHLITATGQRVTLRCSPRSGDLSVYWYQQSLDQGLQFLIQYYNGEERAKGNILERFSAQQFPDLHSELNLSSLELGDSALYFCASSVRGTNTGELFFGEGSRLTVL.